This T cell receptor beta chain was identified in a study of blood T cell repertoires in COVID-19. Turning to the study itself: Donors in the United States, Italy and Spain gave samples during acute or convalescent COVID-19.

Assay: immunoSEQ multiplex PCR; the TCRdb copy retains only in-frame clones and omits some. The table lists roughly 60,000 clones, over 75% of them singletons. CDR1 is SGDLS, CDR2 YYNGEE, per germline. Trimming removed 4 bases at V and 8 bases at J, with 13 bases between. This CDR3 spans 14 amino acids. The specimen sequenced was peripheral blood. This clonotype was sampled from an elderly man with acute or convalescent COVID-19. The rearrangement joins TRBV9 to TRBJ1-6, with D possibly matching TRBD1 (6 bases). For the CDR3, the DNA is TGTGCCAGCAGCCCGGACAGCTTGGATTCACCCCTCCACTTT. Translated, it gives CASSPDSLDSPLHF.